The 25 T cell receptor beta chains below were found in one sample sequenced in a study of T cell responses to AZD1222 COVID-19 vaccine. TCRdb's copy holds only in-frame clones and misses some; the assay was immunoSEQ multiplex PCR. This table holds 150,000 or so clones, roughly 91% found once. This sample comprised peripheral blood, obtained on day 0 of AZD1222 vaccination. These receptors all stem from an adult in good health.

The rearrangement uses TRBV6-5 and TRBJ1-4, with D perhaps TRBD1 (5 bases). The V end was cut by 0 bases, the J end by 8 bases, with 10 bases between. Germline V CDR1 and CDR2: MNHEY, SVGAGI. CDR3 length equals 14 residues. This CDR3 is CASSYSSGYEKLFF. The DNA of the CDR3 is TGTGCCAGCAGTTACTCCTCAGGGTACGAAAAACTGTTTTTT.

The V call is TRBV19, the J call TRBJ2-7; 8 nucleotides match TRBD1. In germline, CDR1 is LNHDA, CDR2 SQIVND (reference sequence). There are 19 residues in the CDR3. Trimming took 3 bases from V and 3 from J; bases not matched to a gene: 19. The CDR3 protein is CASSMRFGRGRVGFYEQYF. In nucleotides, the CDR3 is TGTGCCAGTAGTATGCGATTTGGCAGGGGGCGCGTAGGGTTCTACGAGCAGTACTTC.

This clone occurred once. The chain employs TRBV6-6 and TRBJ1-1, with D possibly TRBD1 on 6 matching bases. Germline loops: CDR1 MNHNY, CDR2 SVGAGI (reference sequence). The V and J ends lost 0 bases and 7 bases respectively, with 9 bases between them. CDR3 size: 13 residues. CDR3 sequence reads: CASSYSTGFEAFF. The CDR3 DNA reads TGTGCCAGCAGTTACTCCACAGGGTTTGAAGCTTTCTTT.

This sequence joins TRBV5-4 and TRBJ1-3; TRBD1 might be the D (5 bases). Germline-derived CDR1 and CDR2 are SGHNT and YYREEE (reference sequence). V lost 0 bases to trimming and J lost 3 bases, with 13 bases between them. The CDR3 extends over 16 amino acids. The CDR3 region has the DNA TGTGCCAGCAGCTTGGGGATAGGGGCGATTGGAAACACCATATATTTT. Residues: CASSLGIGAIGNTIYF. The entire variable domain, with the rest obtained from reference TRBV5-4 and TRBJ1-3, is as follows: ETGVTQSPTHLIKTRGQQVTLRCSSQSGHNTVSWYQQALGQGPQFIFQYYREEENGRGNFPPRFSGLQFPNYSSELNVNALELDDSALYLCASSLGIGAIGNTIYFGEGSWLTVV.

The chain combines TRBV11-3 with TRBJ2-4; a possible D gene is TRBD2 (6 bases). The CDR3 is 14 residues long. Trimming took 5 bases from V and 8 from J, leaving 16 bases between them. In germline, CDR1 is SGHNT, CDR2 YENEEA. The CDR3 reads CASSPRLVGHIQYF. CDR3 nucleotides: TGTGCCAGCAGCCCAAGACTAGTTGGGCACATTCAGTACTTC.

The sample holds one count of this clone. This rearrangement joins TRBV20-1 to TRBJ2-3, with D maybe TRBD2 (6 bases). Germline CDR1 reads DFQATT; CDR2 reads SNEGSKA (reference sequence). There are 13 residues in the CDR3. The V and J ends lost 3 bases and 1 base respectively, with 8 bases between them. The chain's CDR3 is CSASGGGTDTQYF. The CDR3, as DNA: TGCAGTGCTAGTGGAGGGGGCACAGATACGCAGTATTTT.

The chain carries TRBV18 and TRBJ2-4; D is perhaps TRBD1 (6 bases). Germline CDR1 is KGHSH and CDR2 is LQKENI. V was cut by 3 bases and J by 5 bases, with 14 bases left in between. The CDR3 length is 15 residues. CDR3 bases: TGTGCCAGCTCACCCCTATCCGGACAGCAAAACATTCAGTACTTC. As protein: CASSPLSGQQNIQYF. The full variable domain, completed using reference TRBV18 and TRBJ2-4, is NAGVMQNPRHLVRRRGQEARLRCSPMKGHSHVYWYRQLPEEGLKFMVYLQKENIIDESGMPKERFSAEFPKEGPSILRIQQVVRGDSAAYFCASSPLSGQQNIQYFGAGTRLSVL.

This chain uses TRBV6-6 with TRBJ1-5; TRBD1 matches 7 bases. This CDR3 spans 16 amino acids. Germline V gene lookup returns CDR1 MNHNY and CDR2 SVGAGI (reference sequence). Trimming removed 5 bases from V and 2 bases from J; junction bases left unmatched: 9. CDR3 sequence reads: CASSRAGGRGNQPQHF. CDR3 coding DNA: TGTGCCAGCAGTCGAGCAGGGGGAAGGGGCAATCAGCCCCAGCATTTT.

This clone was observed once. The chain carries TRBV10-3 and TRBJ1-5; D unclear. Germline-derived CDR1 and CDR2 are ENHRY and SYGVKD. The CDR3 extends over 14 amino acids. Trimming removed 2 bases from V and 4 bases from J, with 9 bases in between. The CDR3: CAISEGQINQPQHF. The CDR3 DNA follows: TGTGCCATCAGTGAGGGGCAGATTAATCAGCCCCAGCATTTT.

In DNA, the CDR3 is TGTGCCAGCAGCCAAGTCACTGAACAAGAGACCCAGTACTTC. Encoded protein: CASSQVTEQETQYF. The chain is built from TRBV4-2 and TRBJ2-5; D unclear. This CDR3 is 14 amino acids long. V was shortened by 1 base and J by 2 bases, with 8 bases between the two germline ends. The germline gives CDR1 LGHNA, CDR2 YNFKEQ.

V usage is TRBV6-5 and J usage is TRBJ2-1; no clear D gene. Between the trimmed V and J ends, which lost 9 bases and 4 bases, there was a span of 19 bases. The CDR3 covers 15 residues. Germline CDR1 and CDR2: MNHEY and SVGAGI. CDR3 in amino acids: CASSMGSPFYNEQFF. For the CDR3, the DNA is TGTGCCAGTTCCATGGGTTCCCCCTTTTACAATGAGCAGTTCTTC.

The chain couples TRBV5-6 to TRBJ2-6; D not certain. The CDR3 is 13 amino acids. Germline-derived CDR1 and CDR2 are SGHDT and YYEEEE. Trimming cost V 9 bases and J 0 bases, with 7 bases left between them. The CDR3 DNA follows: TGTGCCACCTCAGGCTCTGGGGCCAACGTCCTGACTTTC. The encoded protein is CATSGSGANVLTF. The variable domain in full, with the rest retrieved from reference TRBV5-6 and TRBJ2-6, is DAGVTQSPTHLIKTRGQQVTLRCSPKSGHDTVSWYQQALGQGPQFIFQYYEEEERQRGNFPDRFSGHQFPNYSSELNVNALLLGDSALYLCATSGSGANVLTFGAGSRLTVL.

The rearrangement uses TRBV9 and TRBJ2-1, with D tentatively TRBD1 (5 bases). The CDR3 length is 12 residues. The V end lost 5 bases, the J end lost 5 bases, and 8 bases lay between the germline ends. The germline CDR1 and CDR2 sequences are SGDLS and YYNGEE. CDR3 residues: CASRGRHNEQFF. The CDR3 DNA follows: TGTGCCAGCAGGGGGCGACACAATGAGCAGTTCTTC.

The chain carries TRBV29-1 and TRBJ2-4, with D possibly called TRBD1 or TRBD2 (5 bases each). The CDR3 contains 12 residues. Germline V CDR1 and CDR2: SQVTM, ANQGSEA. V was clipped by 5 bases and J by 6 bases, with 11 bases between them. This chain's CDR3 is CSVLGRGNIQYF. CDR3 coding DNA: TGCAGCGTTTTGGGACGAGGAAACATTCAGTACTTC.

The chain has TRBV27 and TRBJ2-7, with D possibly TRBD2 on 6 matching bases. The V end lost 6 bases, the J end lost 1 base, and 7 bases lay between the germline ends. Germline loops: CDR1 MNHEY, CDR2 SMNVEV (reference sequence). This CDR3 region has 12 residues. The CDR3 protein is CASSRGSYEQYF. CDR3 DNA: TGTGCCAGCAGCCGGGGGTCCTACGAGCAGTACTTC.

This clone appeared once. The rearrangement links TRBV5-1 to TRBJ1-1, with 9 bases fitting TRBD1. The CDR3 spans 16 residues. With 4 bases clipped from V and 2 bases from J, the junction kept 9 bases outside the gene matches. Germline assignment: CDR1 SGHRS and CDR2 YFSETQ. The CDR3 region is CASSVDRGDANTEAFF. The CDR3 region has the DNA TGCGCCAGCAGCGTCGACAGGGGGGACGCAAACACTGAAGCTTTCTTT.

The chain recombines TRBV19 with TRBJ1-1; 10 nucleotides align to TRBD1. Per germline, CDR1 LNHDA and CDR2 SQIVND (reference sequence). The CDR3 has 17 amino acids. The ends lost 7 bases at V and 1 base at J; junction bases unmatched: 12. DNA of the CDR3: TGTGCCAGTAAGATACTCGGGACAGGGGAGAGGAACACTGAAGCTTTCTTT. Amino acid sequence: CASKILGTGERNTEAFF. Using reference TRBV19 and TRBJ1-1 for the parts outside the CDR3, the full variable domain is DGGITQSPKYLFRKEGQNVTLSCEQNLNHDAMYWYRQDPGQGLRLIYYSQIVNDFQKGDIAEGYSVSREKKESFPLTVTSAQKNPTAFYLCASKILGTGERNTEAFFGQGTRLTVV.

This sequence joins TRBV29-1 and TRBJ1-1; D gene uncertain. The CDR3 loop spans 12 amino acids. Germline CDR1 is SQVTM and CDR2 is ANQGSEA. V gave up 4 bases and J gave up 1 base, with 7 bases separating them. CDR3 sequence: CSVGAQNTEAFF. Here the CDR3 DNA reads TGCAGCGTTGGGGCACAGAACACTGAAGCTTTCTTT.

This clone was seen only a few times. This chain links TRBV19 with TRBJ2-2; no firm D call. V lost 10 bases to trimming and J lost 1 base, with 13 bases between them. The CDR3 loop spans 14 amino acids. The V gene's germline CDR1 is LNHDA and CDR2 SQIVND (reference sequence). CDR3: CATTSRKNTGELFF. The CDR3 region has the DNA TGTGCCACCACGTCTAGGAAGAACACCGGGGAGCTGTTTTTT.

The gene calls are TRBV27 and TRBJ1-5, with D perhaps matching TRBD1 (5 bases). CDR1 and CDR2 from the germline V gene are MNHEY and SMNVEV (reference sequence). V lost 3 bases to trimming and J lost 4 bases, with 10 bases between them. The CDR3 contains 14 residues. In DNA, the CDR3 is TGTGCCAGCAGTTTGGAGGCAGGGAATCAGCCCCAGCATTTT. This sequence encodes CASSLEAGNQPQHF.

The chain has TRBV15 and TRBJ2-3; D is perhaps TRBD1 (6 bases). Germline CDR1 LNHNV, CDR2 YYDKDF (reference sequence). Trimming took 6 bases from V and 0 from J, leaving 16 bases between them. This CDR3 region has 16 residues. The CDR3 region is CATSILTGGSTDTQYF. The CDR3, as DNA: TGTGCCACCAGTATACTGACAGGAGGCAGCACAGATACGCAGTATTTT.

Comment on this clone: The sample holds other DNA sequences that translate to the same CDR3. The chain is built from TRBV19 and TRBJ2-7; D possibly matches TRBD1 or TRBD2 (5 bases each). The V gene's germline CDR1 is LNHDA and CDR2 SQIVND (reference sequence). Trimming cost V 3 bases and J 0 bases, with 9 bases left between them. The CDR3 consists of 14 residues. The CDR3 is CASSIRGDSYEQYF. The CDR3 DNA reads TGTGCCAGTAGTATTAGAGGGGACTCCTACGAGCAGTACTTC.

The gene calls are TRBV5-6 and TRBJ1-2, with 8 bases matching TRBD1. The V segment lost 4 bases and the J segment 3 bases; nucleotides outside the gene matches: 14. This CDR3 has 17 amino acids. The germline CDR1 and CDR2 sequences are SGHDT and YYEEEE. The CDR3 DNA reads TGTGCCAGCAGCCGACCGGCCCGGACAGGGACTGACTATGGCTACACCTTC. This codes for CASSRPARTGTDYGYTF.

The J gene is TRBJ2-3, the V gene TRBV4-3; TRBD2 aligns across 9 bases. The CDR3 spans 18 residues. Germline CDR1 is LGHNA and CDR2 is YSLEER. J gave up 2 bases and V 4 bases, and 13 bases lay outside the gene matches. The chain's CDR3 is CASSPMGLAGSSTDTQYF. In DNA, the CDR3 is TGCGCCAGCAGCCCGATGGGCCTAGCGGGGTCCTCCACAGATACGCAGTATTTT.

The V call is TRBV6-1, the J call TRBJ2-7; no firm D call. The CDR3 is 12 residues long. CDR1 is MNHNS and CDR2 is SASEGT in the germline V gene. V lost 3 bases and J 3 bases, leaving 6 bases between the germline ends. The DNA for the CDR3 is TGTGCCAGCAGTGAGCGGAGCTACGAGCAGTACTTC. Translation gives CASSERSYEQYF.